A single sample gave rise to the 24 T cell receptor beta chains below, sequenced in a study of blood T cell repertoires in COVID-19. Repertoires were generated with immunoSEQ multiplex PCR, while TCRdb's copy carries only in-frame clones and drops some. The table lists about 230,000 clones, around 82% of them singletons, with 4.4% in the top ten. Material for sequencing was peripheral blood. The receptor set was obtained from a man over 45 with active or convalescent COVID-19.

The J gene is TRBJ2-1, the V gene TRBV3-1 (or the pseudogene TRBV3-2); 7 positions match TRBD2. The CDR3 is made up of 15 amino acids. The trim removed 3 bases at V and 4 bases at J, leaving 6 bases unmatched. CDR1 and CDR2 from the germline V gene are LGHDT and YNNKEL (reference sequence). The CDR3 here is CASSQGGGPYNEQFF. The CDR3 nucleotides read TGTGCCAGCAGCCAGGGCGGGGGACCTTACAATGAGCAGTTCTTC.

This clone was detected once. The chain couples TRBV30 to TRBJ1-1; D gene uncertain. This CDR3 region has 13 residues. V shed 3 bases and J shed 0 bases, with 8 bases lying between them. Germline assignment: CDR1 GTSNPN and CDR2 SVGIG (reference sequence). The CDR3 here is CAWRVTVNTEAFF. The CDR3 coding sequence is TGTGCCTGGAGAGTCACAGTGAACACTGAAGCTTTCTTT.

The chain is built from TRBV28 and TRBJ2-7, with 7 nucleotides matching TRBD1. The CDR3 has 16 amino acids. V was clipped by 4 bases and J by 0 bases; unmatched bases: 9. Per germline, CDR1 MDHEN and CDR2 SYDVKM. The CDR3 nucleotides read TGTGCCAGCAGTTCAGCAGTGGACAGGCCCTCCTACGAGCAGTACTTC. Translated: CASSSAVDRPSYEQYF.

The chain combines TRBV7-8 with TRBJ2-1, with 13 nucleotides matching TRBD2. Germline V CDR1 and CDR2: SGHVS, FQNEAQ. V was clipped by 5 bases and J by 8 bases; unmatched bases: 6. The CDR3 has 15 residues. Here the CDR3 reads CASSRLAGGFYEQFF. DNA of the CDR3: TGTGCCAGCAGCCGACTAGCGGGGGGTTTCTATGAGCAGTTCTTC.

V usage is TRBV12-3 or TRBV12-4 and J usage is TRBJ1-2; D call uncertain. The ends were cut back, 0 bases at V and 3 bases at J, with 5 bases in the middle. The CDR3 is made up of 13 amino acids. The CDR3 sequence is CASSLAAYYGYTF. The CDR3 DNA sequence: TGTGCCAGCAGTTTAGCGGCCTACTATGGCTACACCTTC.

This sequence joins TRBV4-1 and TRBJ2-3; a weak D match, TRBD1 (5 bases). There are 15 residues in the CDR3. Deletions cut 0 bases from V and 3 bases from J, with 10 bases between. Germline loops: CDR1 MGHRA, CDR2 YSYEKL. CDR3 sequence (DNA): TGCGCCAGCAGCCAAGAGGGCCAGGGAACAGATACGCAGTATTTT. Translating gives CASSQEGQGTDTQYF.

V and J are TRBV7-9 and TRBJ1-6, with D unclear. V was shortened by 5 bases and J by 10 bases, with 15 bases between the two germline ends. Germline lookup yields CDR1 SEHNR and CDR2 FQNEAQ (reference sequence). The CDR3 length is 14 residues. The CDR3 loop is CASSLGQDGSPLHF. The CDR3 nucleotides are TGTGCCAGCAGCCTAGGGCAGGATGGGTCACCCCTCCACTTT.

This rearrangement joins TRBV5-1 to TRBJ1-6; the D is unclear. Between the trimmed V and J ends, which lost 0 bases and 7 bases, there was a span of 14 bases. CDR1 and CDR2 (germline): SGHRS, YFSETQ. The CDR3 spans 16 residues. This CDR3 reads CASSLEQRNRNSPLHF. DNA of the CDR3: TGCGCCAGCAGCTTGGAACAGCGGAACCGCAATTCACCCCTCCACTTT.

CDR3 in DNA: TGTGCCAGCAGCTTAGCGATTGGGGGGGAGGCTTTCTTT. Translation: CASSLAIGGEAFF. The V gene is TRBV7-2, the J gene TRBJ1-1; D is perhaps TRBD1 (5 bases). Trimming removed 0 bases from V and 11 bases from J, with 13 bases in between. This CDR3 has 13 residues. From germline, CDR1 is SGHTA and CDR2 FQGNSA.

The V call is TRBV15, the J call TRBJ1-1; 7 bases fit TRBD1. The trim removed 4 bases at V and 5 bases at J, leaving 13 bases unmatched. There are 16 residues in the CDR3. Germline CDR1 reads LNHNV; CDR2 reads YYDKDF (reference sequence). The CDR3 nucleotides are TGTGCCACCAGCACCTCTGACAGGGTAATTTGGACTGAAGCTTTCTTT. Translating it yields CATSTSDRVIWTEAFF.

The gene calls are TRBV7-9 and TRBJ2-1; 7 bases match TRBD2. This CDR3 spans 13 amino acids. With V trimmed by 0 bases and J by 10 bases, 3 bases remained unmatched. Germline-derived CDR1 and CDR2 are SEHNR and FQNEAQ (reference sequence). CDR3 amino acids: CASSLAGTKEQFF. The CDR3 nucleotides are TGTGCCAGCAGCTTAGCGGGGACTAAAGAGCAGTTCTTC.

This rearrangement joins TRBV12-2 to TRBJ1-2. TRBV12-2 is a pseudogene. This CDR3 comprises 12 residues. The CDR3 nucleotides read TGTGCAAGTCGCAACCCCGAGAGGGGCTACACCTTC. This gives the protein CASRNPERGYTF.

This chain uses TRBV9 with TRBJ2-7; maybe TRBD1 (6 bases). The germline V gene encodes CDR1 SGDLS and CDR2 YYNGEE. This CDR3 contains 14 residues. Trimming left V 4 bases short and J 3 bases short, with 14 bases between. CDR3 nucleotide sequence: TGTGCCAGCAGCTTCCACCAAGGGGGCTACGAGCAGTACTTC. Its protein is CASSFHQGGYEQYF.

This clone came up once. The rearrangement joins TRBV30 to TRBJ2-1; D might be TRBD1 (6 bases). V dropped 0 bases and J dropped 9 bases, with 18 bases sitting between them. The germline V gene has CDR1 GTSNPN and CDR2 SVGIG (reference sequence). The CDR3 runs 15 residues. The CDR3 nucleotides are TGTGCCTGGAGTGTCCCTCCCGTAGGGGGAACTGAGCAGTTCTTC. It encodes CAWSVPPVGGTEQFF.

The rearrangement links TRBV29-1 to TRBJ2-1; TRBD1 matches at 9 bases. There are 15 residues in the CDR3. The germline CDR1 and CDR2 sequences are SQVTM and ANQGSEA. With 7 bases clipped from V and 6 bases from J, the junction kept 13 bases outside the gene matches. Written as DNA, the CDR3 is TGCAGCGGGGGTAGGGGACAGGGCATGGGCAATGAGCAGTTCTTC. As protein: CSGGRGQGMGNEQFF.

Note on this clone: The identical CDR3 is also encoded by other nucleotide sequences in the sample. CDR3 in DNA: TGTGCCAGCAGCCAAGGACAGGATAATTCACCCCTCCACTTT. This encodes CASSQGQDNSPLHF. The V gene is TRBV3-1 (or the pseudogene TRBV3-2), the J gene TRBJ1-6; D is possibly TRBD1 (6 bases). Looked up from germline, CDR1 is LGHDT and CDR2 is YNNKEL (reference sequence). The CDR3 is made up of 14 amino acids. The V gene lost 1 base and the J gene lost 5 bases, with 6 bases spanning the gap.

The chain employs TRBV4-1 and TRBJ1-1; a possible D gene is TRBD1 (5 bases). This CDR3 has 17 residues. CDR1 is MGHRA and CDR2 is YSYEKL in the germline V gene. Trimming removed 0 bases at V and 6 bases at J, with 20 bases between. CDR3 coding DNA: TGCGCCAGCAGCCAAGATCCCTTCCACAGGTCTCAGCCTGAAGCTTTCTTT. This translates into CASSQDPFHRSQPEAFF.

The chain recombines TRBV2 with TRBJ2-3, with D possibly TRBD2 on 6 matching bases. Germline CDR1 is SNHLY and CDR2 is FYNNEI. The CDR3 has 13 residues. Trimming left V 7 bases short and J 2 bases short, with 10 bases between. DNA for the CDR3: TGTGCCAGCACCGGCGGGATCACAGATACGCAGTATTTT. Translation gives CASTGGITDTQYF.

The V call is TRBV5-6, the J call TRBJ2-7; 7 bases match TRBD1. This CDR3 has 13 amino acids. J gave up 2 bases and V 1 base, and 0 bases lay outside the gene matches. Germline V gene data show CDR1 as SGHDT and CDR2 as YYEEEE. This CDR3 is CASSLQGAYEQYF. The CDR3 region has the DNA TGTGCCAGCAGCTTGCAGGGGGCCTACGAGCAGTACTTC.

This sequence joins TRBV7-6 and TRBJ1-3; D not certain. Per germline, CDR1 SGHVS and CDR2 FNYEAQ. V was cut by 1 base and J by 2 bases, with 9 bases left in between. The CDR3 spans 15 residues. CDR3 residues: CASSLGEWAGNTIYF. In DNA form, the CDR3 reads TGTGCCAGCAGCTTAGGGGAGTGGGCTGGAAACACCATATATTTT.

This CDR3 reads CASSVRQANVLTF. The CDR3 DNA follows: TGTGCCAGCAGCGTTCGACAGGCCAACGTCCTGACTTTC. The rearrangement links TRBV11-2 to TRBJ2-6; D is undetermined. This CDR3 has 13 residues. Germline CDR1 is SGHAT and CDR2 is FQNNGV. Trimming took off 5 bases at V and 6 bases at J, with 8 bases between the two ends.

V gene TRBV9 combines with J gene TRBJ2-7; 10 nucleotides match TRBD2. CDR1 and CDR2 from the germline V gene are SGDLS and YYNGEE. The CDR3 loop spans 13 amino acids. Trimming at V came to 3 bases and at J to 6 bases, leaving 3 bases not matched to a gene. CDR3 nucleotides: TGTGCCAGCAGCGGGGGACTAGCGTCCGAGCAGTACTTC. Translating it yields CASSGGLASEQYF.

The gene calls are TRBV20-1 and TRBJ1-2, with 8 bases fitting TRBD1. CDR1 DFQATT and CDR2 SNEGSKA come from the germline V gene (reference sequence). There are 10 residues in the CDR3. The V segment lost 5 bases and the J segment 8 bases; nucleotides outside the gene matches: 1. The DNA of the CDR3 is TGCAGTGCTCGACAGGGGGGCTACACCTTC. Its protein product is CSARQGGYTF.

V and J are TRBV5-6 and TRBJ2-3, with D maybe TRBD2 (5 bases). Germline CDR1 is SGHDT and CDR2 is YYEEEE. CDR3 length: 16 residues. V lost 3 bases to trimming and J lost 1 base, with 15 bases between them. Written as DNA, the CDR3 is TGTGCCAGCAGCTCGCTTACTAGACCTGGCACAGATACGCAGTATTTT. Amino acids: CASSSLTRPGTDTQYF.